The 9 T cell receptor beta chains below all came from one sample that was sequenced in a study of blood T cell repertoires in COVID-19. Assay: immunoSEQ multiplex PCR; the TCRdb copy retains only in-frame clones and omits some. This table holds roughly 150,000 clones, around 83% found once. The sequencing input was peripheral blood. These receptors originate from an older woman with COVID-19, enrolled during active disease.

The J gene is TRBJ2-7, the V gene TRBV19, with TRBD1 matching over 7 bases. This CDR3 comprises 14 residues. The V gene's germline CDR1 is LNHDA and CDR2 SQIVND (reference sequence). J gave up 1 base and V 5 bases, and 5 bases lay outside the gene matches. Written as DNA, the CDR3 is TGTGCCAGTAGTGGGGGACAGTCTTCCTACGAGCAGTACTTC. This codes for CASSGGQSSYEQYF.

V gene TRBV11-2 combines with J gene TRBJ2-1; possible D gene TRBD2, 6 bases. V lost 7 bases to trimming and J lost 5 bases, with 12 bases between them. The CDR3 consists of 13 residues. The germline gives CDR1 SGHAT, CDR2 FQNNGV. The CDR3 nucleotides read TGTGCCAGCACCCCCCGGGGGAACAATGAGCAGTTCTTC. This encodes CASTPRGNNEQFF.

The chain has TRBV6-1 and TRBJ1-5; D gene ambiguous. The CDR3 sequence is 13 residues long. Trimming removed 0 bases from V and 4 bases from J, with 4 bases in between. Germline-derived CDR1 and CDR2 are MNHNS and SASEGT. CDR3 region: CASSEAQNQPQHF. The CDR3 nucleotides read TGTGCCAGCAGTGAAGCACAGAATCAGCCCCAGCATTTT.

V and J are TRBV5-1 and TRBJ1-6; D not certain. Per germline, CDR1 SGHRS and CDR2 YFSETQ. The length of the CDR3 is 15 residues. Trimming stripped 7 bases from V and 2 bases from J, with 13 bases between. Here the CDR3 reads CASSRETTYNSPLHF. Written as DNA, the CDR3 is TGCGCCAGCTCTCGGGAGACTACCTATAATTCACCCCTCCACTTT.

CDR3 nucleotides: TGTGCCAGCAGCCCCGGACAGGATCCGCCCATGAACACTGAAGCTTTCTTT. As protein: CASSPGQDPPMNTEAFF. This sequence joins TRBV9 and TRBJ1-1; 7 nucleotides align to TRBD1. V shed 4 bases, J shed 0 bases, and the junction held 12 bases outside the gene matches. Germline V gene sequence: CDR1 SGDLS, CDR2 YYNGEE. CDR3 size: 17 residues.

The chain carries TRBV5-5 and TRBJ2-1; 7 bases are a match to TRBD2. The ends lost 0 bases at V and 0 bases at J; junction bases unmatched: 6. Germline values: CDR1 SGHKS, CDR2 YYEKEE (reference sequence). The CDR3 is 17 residues long. CDR3: CASSLAAGDGSYNEQFF. The DNA for the CDR3 is TGTGCCAGCAGCTTGGCTGCGGGAGATGGCTCCTACAATGAGCAGTTCTTC.

This chain joins TRBV12-3 or TRBV12-4 and TRBJ1-5, with 9 bases lining up with TRBD1. J gave up 7 bases and V 6 bases, and 4 bases lay outside the gene matches. The CDR3 has 13 amino acids. The CDR3 coding sequence is TGTGCCAGCAGATCGACAGGGGGACAGCCCCAGCATTTT. As protein: CASRSTGGQPQHF.

Here the CDR3 reads CASSLKQAPGNEQFF. The CDR3 coding sequence is TGCGCCAGCAGCTTGAAGCAGGCCCCTGGAAATGAGCAGTTCTTC. V gene TRBV5-1 combines with J gene TRBJ2-1, with D unclear. Germline CDR1 reads SGHRS; CDR2 reads YFSETQ. The CDR3 totals 15 residues. V lost 1 base, J lost 7 bases, and 15 bases lay in between. Full variable domain (outside the CDR3, taken from reference TRBV5-1 and TRBJ2-1): KAGVTQTPRYLIKTRGQQVTLSCSPISGHRSVSWYQQTPGQGLQFLFEYFSETQRNKGNFPGRFSGRQFSNSRSEMNVSTLELGDSALYLCASSLKQAPGNEQFFGPGTRLTVL.

The rearrangement uses TRBV24-1 and TRBJ2-1; the D gene is possibly TRBD1 (6 bases). CDR1 and CDR2 from the germline V gene are KGHDR and SFDVKD. This CDR3 spans 16 amino acids. The V and J ends lost 4 bases and 4 bases respectively, with 16 bases between them. CDR3 loop: CATSERGFRLYNEQFF. CDR3 coding DNA: TGTGCCACCAGTGAAAGGGGGTTCAGGCTATACAATGAGCAGTTCTTC.